The 6 T cell receptor beta chains listed next were all sequenced from one sample in a study of siplizumab effects on memory and regulatory T cells. Sequencing used immunoSEQ multiplex PCR; TCRdb keeps in-frame clones, though not all of them. The repertoire consists of about 68,000 clones, with roughly 93% occurring once and the leading ten covering roughly 4.7%. The specimen was CD8+ T cells sorted from blood. These receptors originate from a human donor in good health.

The chain has TRBV2 and TRBJ1-1; tentative D call: TRBD1 (6 bases). The CDR3 totals 12 residues. Germline V gene sequence: CDR1 SNHLY, CDR2 FYNNEI. V lost 7 bases, J lost 5 bases, and 11 bases lay in between. In nucleotides, the CDR3 is TGTGCCAGCACCCCACAGGGAACTGAAGCTTTCTTT. Protein: CASTPQGTEAFF.

This CDR3 is CASSPRSSGGAFQETQYF. In DNA form, the CDR3 reads TGTGCCAGCAGCCCCCGTAGTAGCGGGGGGGCCTTCCAAGAGACCCAGTACTTC. This chain uses TRBV7-6 with TRBJ2-5, with 11 bases identical to TRBD2. The V segment lost 5 bases and the J segment 1 base; nucleotides outside the gene matches: 12. The CDR3 loop spans 18 amino acids. Germline CDR1 is SGHVS and CDR2 is FNYEAQ.

The chain has TRBV19 and TRBJ2-7; D possibly corresponds to TRBD2 (6 bases). CDR1 LNHDA and CDR2 SQIVND come from the germline V gene (reference sequence). V lost 2 bases, J lost 0 bases, and 11 bases lay in between. The CDR3 is made up of 15 amino acids. CDR3 sequence (DNA): TGTGCCAGTAGTATATCGGACGGGAGCTCCTACGAGCAGTACTTC. Its translation is CASSISDGSSYEQYF. Full variable domain (rest looked up from reference TRBV19 and TRBJ2-7): DGGITQSPKYLFRKEGQNVTLSCEQNLNHDAMYWYRQDPGQGLRLIYYSQIVNDFQKGDIAEGYSVSREKKESFPLTVTSAQKNPTAFYLCASSISDGSSYEQYFGPGTRLTVT.

The chain links TRBV11-2 to TRBJ2-1, with D possibly being TRBD2 (6 bases). The CDR3 has 14 amino acids. The germline gives CDR1 SGHAT, CDR2 FQNNGV. Deletions cut 8 bases from V and 0 bases from J, with 11 bases between. Written as DNA, the CDR3 is TGTGCCAGCGGGGACGGGAGCTCCTACAATGAGCAGTTCTTC. Its translation is CASGDGSSYNEQFF.

This clone was counted once. The chain has TRBV9 and TRBJ2-3; D ambiguous. The CDR3 consists of 12 residues. CDR1 and CDR2 (germline): SGDLS, YYNGEE. V was trimmed by 3 bases and J by 4 bases, leaving 6 bases between them. CDR3 amino acids: CASSESPDTQYF. The DNA of the CDR3 is TGTGCCAGCAGCGAATCACCAGATACGCAGTATTTT.

This chain connects TRBV9 to TRBJ2-3; 9 positions match TRBD2. The CDR3 spans 16 residues. Germline CDR1 and CDR2: SGDLS and YYNGEE. The trim removed 4 bases at V and 1 base at J, leaving 7 bases unmatched. CDR3 loop: CASSLSGGRGTDTQYF. The CDR3 DNA follows: TGTGCCAGCAGCCTAAGCGGGGGGAGAGGCACAGATACGCAGTATTTT.